This entry is about one TCR beta chain. No antigen is known for it. Sequenced by immunoSEQ multiplex PCR; TCRdb stores in-frame clones only, minus some. The table shows tens of thousands of clones, with around nine tenths occurring only once. This sample was included in a study of neoadjuvant nivolumab and ipilimumab in lung cancer. Study details: The combination arm added day-1 ipilimumab 1 mg/kg to nivolumab 3 mg/kg on days 1, 15, 29. Study-level findings and limits: Blood richness before therapy tracked richness in tumors resected after neoadjuvant therapy.

Germline CDR1 reads DFQATT; CDR2 reads SNEGSKA (reference sequence). V was trimmed by 6 bases and J by 6 bases, leaving 11 bases between them. The CDR3 has 11 amino acids. This chain uses TRBV20-1 with TRBJ1-2; weak D call: TRBD1 (6 bases). This material consisted of peripheral blood, taken after neoadjuvant nivolumab, alone or with ipilimumab, at or shortly before surgery. This TCR derives from an adult with non-small cell lung cancer. CDR3 sequence (DNA): TGCAGTGCATTCGCAGGGGATGGCTACACCTTC. Translation gives CSAFAGDGYTF.